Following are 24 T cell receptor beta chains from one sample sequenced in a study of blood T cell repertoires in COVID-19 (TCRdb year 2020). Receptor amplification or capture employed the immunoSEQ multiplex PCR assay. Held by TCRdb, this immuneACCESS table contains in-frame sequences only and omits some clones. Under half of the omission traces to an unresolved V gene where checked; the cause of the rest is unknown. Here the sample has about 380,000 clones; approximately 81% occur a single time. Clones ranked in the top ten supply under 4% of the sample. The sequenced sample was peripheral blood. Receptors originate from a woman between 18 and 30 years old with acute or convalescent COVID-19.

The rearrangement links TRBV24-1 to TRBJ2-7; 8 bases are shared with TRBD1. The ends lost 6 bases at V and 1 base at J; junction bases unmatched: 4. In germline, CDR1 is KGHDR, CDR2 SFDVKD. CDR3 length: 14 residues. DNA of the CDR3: TGTGCCACCAGTCCAGGGGGCGCGTCCTACGAGCAGTACTTC. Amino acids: CATSPGGASYEQYF.

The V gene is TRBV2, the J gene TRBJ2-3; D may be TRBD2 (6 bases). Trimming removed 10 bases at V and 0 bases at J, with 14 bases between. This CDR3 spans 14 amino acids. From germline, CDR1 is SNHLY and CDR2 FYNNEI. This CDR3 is CATQTAGSTDTQYF. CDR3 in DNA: TGTGCCACTCAAACGGCGGGGAGCACAGATACGCAGTATTTT.

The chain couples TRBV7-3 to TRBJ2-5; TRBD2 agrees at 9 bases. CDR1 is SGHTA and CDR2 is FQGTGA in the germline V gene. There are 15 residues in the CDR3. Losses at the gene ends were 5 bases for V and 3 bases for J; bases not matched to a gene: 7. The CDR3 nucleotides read TGTGCCAGCAGCCCGGGGGCTAGCGGGGAAGAGACCCAGTACTTC. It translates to CASSPGASGEETQYF.

The CDR3 nucleotides are TGCGCCAGCAGTCACCCACCTACCAAAATTGGGAACACTGAAGCTTTCTTT. This encodes CASSHPPTKIGNTEAFF. The genes are TRBV23-1 and TRBJ1-1, with unresolved D. TRBV23-1 is recorded as an ORF, its role being uncertain. The V end lost 3 bases, the J end lost 1 base, and 18 bases lay between the germline ends. This CDR3 has 17 residues.

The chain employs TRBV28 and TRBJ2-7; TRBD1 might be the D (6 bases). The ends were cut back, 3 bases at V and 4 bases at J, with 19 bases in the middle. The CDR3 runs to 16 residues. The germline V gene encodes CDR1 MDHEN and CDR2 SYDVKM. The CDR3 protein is CASSLTPDRRYYEQYF. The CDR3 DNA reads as TGTGCCAGCAGTTTGACCCCCGACAGGCGATATTACGAGCAGTACTTC.

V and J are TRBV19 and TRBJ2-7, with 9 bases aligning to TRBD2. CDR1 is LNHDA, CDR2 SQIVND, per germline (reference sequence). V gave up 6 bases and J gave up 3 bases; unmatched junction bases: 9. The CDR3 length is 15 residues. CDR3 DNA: TGTGCCAGTAGCCCAGCGGGAGGAACGTACTACGAGCAGTACTTC. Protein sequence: CASSPAGGTYYEQYF.

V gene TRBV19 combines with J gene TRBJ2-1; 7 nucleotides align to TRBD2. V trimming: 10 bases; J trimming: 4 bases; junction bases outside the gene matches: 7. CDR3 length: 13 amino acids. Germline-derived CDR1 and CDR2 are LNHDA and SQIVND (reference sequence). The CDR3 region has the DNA TGTGCCATAGGGAGGGCGAGGTACAATGAGCAGTTCTTC. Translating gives CAIGRARYNEQFF.

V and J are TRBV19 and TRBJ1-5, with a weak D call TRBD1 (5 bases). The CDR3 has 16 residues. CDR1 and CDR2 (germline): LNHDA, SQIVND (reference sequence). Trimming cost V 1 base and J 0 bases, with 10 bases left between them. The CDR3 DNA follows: TGTGCCAGTAGTATAGCGGGGGGGTATAGCAATCAGCCCCAGCATTTT. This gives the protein CASSIAGGYSNQPQHF.

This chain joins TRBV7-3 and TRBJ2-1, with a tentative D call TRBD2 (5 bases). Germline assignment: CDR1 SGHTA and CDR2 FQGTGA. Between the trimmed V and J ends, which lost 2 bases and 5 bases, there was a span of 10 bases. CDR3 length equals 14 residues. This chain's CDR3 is CASSLVAGNNEQFF. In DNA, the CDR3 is TGTGCCAGCAGCTTAGTGGCGGGTAACAATGAGCAGTTCTTC.

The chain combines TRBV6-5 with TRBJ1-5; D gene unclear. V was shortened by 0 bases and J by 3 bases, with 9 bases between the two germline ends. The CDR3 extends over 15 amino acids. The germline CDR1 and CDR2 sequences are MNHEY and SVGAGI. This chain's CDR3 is CASSYSTKNNQPQHF. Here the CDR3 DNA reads TGTGCCAGCAGTTACTCCACAAAAAACAATCAGCCCCAGCATTTT.

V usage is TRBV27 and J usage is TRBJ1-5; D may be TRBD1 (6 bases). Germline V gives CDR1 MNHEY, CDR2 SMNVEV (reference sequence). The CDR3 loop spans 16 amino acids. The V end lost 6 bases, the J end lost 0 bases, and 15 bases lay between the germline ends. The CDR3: CASRLTGWNSNQPQHF. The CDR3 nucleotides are TGTGCCAGCAGGCTTACAGGGTGGAATAGCAATCAGCCCCAGCATTTT.

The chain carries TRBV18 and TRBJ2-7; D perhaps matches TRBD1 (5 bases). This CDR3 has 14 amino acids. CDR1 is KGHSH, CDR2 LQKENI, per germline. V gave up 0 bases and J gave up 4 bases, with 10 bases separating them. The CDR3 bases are TGTGCCAGCTCACCACCGGGGCAGGGATACGAGCAGTACTTC. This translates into CASSPPGQGYEQYF.

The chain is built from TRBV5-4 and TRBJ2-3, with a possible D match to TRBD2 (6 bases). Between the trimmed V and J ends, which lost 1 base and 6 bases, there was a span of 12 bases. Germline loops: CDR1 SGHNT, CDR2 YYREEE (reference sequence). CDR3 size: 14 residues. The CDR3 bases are TGTGCCAGCAGCTTGATGTCAGGGAGGGATACGCAGTATTTT. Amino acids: CASSLMSGRDTQYF.

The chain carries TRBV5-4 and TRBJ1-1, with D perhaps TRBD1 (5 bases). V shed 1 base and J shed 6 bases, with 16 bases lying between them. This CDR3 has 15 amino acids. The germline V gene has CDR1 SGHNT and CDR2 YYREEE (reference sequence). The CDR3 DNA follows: TGTGCCAGCAGCTTGAAGGCAGGGATTTTGTCTGAAGCTTTCTTT. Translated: CASSLKAGILSEAFF.

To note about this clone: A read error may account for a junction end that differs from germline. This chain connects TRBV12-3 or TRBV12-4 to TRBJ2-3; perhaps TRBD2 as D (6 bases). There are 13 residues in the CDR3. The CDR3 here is CASSLAEGDTQYF. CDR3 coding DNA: TGTGCCAGCAGCTTAGCGGAGGGAGATACGCAGTATTTT.

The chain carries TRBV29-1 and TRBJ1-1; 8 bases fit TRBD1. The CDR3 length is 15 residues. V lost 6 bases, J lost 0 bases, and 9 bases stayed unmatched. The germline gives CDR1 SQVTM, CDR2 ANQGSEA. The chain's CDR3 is CSVRGQGFMNTEAFF. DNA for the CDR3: TGCAGCGTCCGCGGACAGGGATTCATGAACACTGAAGCTTTCTTT.

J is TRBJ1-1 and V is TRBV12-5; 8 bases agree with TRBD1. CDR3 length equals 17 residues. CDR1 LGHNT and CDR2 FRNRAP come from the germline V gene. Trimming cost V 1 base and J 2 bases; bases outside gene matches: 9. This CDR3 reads CASGLDQIGTGNTEAFF. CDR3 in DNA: TGTGCTAGTGGTTTGGACCAAATCGGGACAGGCAACACTGAAGCTTTCTTT.

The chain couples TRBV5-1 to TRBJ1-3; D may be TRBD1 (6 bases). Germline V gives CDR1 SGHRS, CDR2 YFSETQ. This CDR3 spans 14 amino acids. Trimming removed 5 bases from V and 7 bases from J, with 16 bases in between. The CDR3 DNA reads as TGCGCCAGCAGATGGCTCGCAGGGGACAACACCATATATTTT. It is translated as CASRWLAGDNTIYF. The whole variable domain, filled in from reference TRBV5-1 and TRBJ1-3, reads KAGVTQTPRYLIKTRGQQVTLSCSPISGHRSVSWYQQTPGQGLQFLFEYFSETQRNKGNFPGRFSGRQFSNSRSEMNVSTLELGDSALYLCASRWLAGDNTIYFGEGSWLTVV.

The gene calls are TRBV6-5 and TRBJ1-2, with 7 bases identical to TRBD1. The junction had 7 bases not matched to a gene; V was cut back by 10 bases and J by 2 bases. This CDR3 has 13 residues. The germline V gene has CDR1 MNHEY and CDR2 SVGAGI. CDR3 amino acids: CATWTGGNYGYTF. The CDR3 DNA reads TGTGCCACCTGGACAGGAGGGAACTATGGCTACACCTTC.

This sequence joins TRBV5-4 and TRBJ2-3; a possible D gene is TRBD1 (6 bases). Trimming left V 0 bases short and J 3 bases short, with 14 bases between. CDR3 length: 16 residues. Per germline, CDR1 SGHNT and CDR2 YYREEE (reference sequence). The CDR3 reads CASSLASGATTDTQYF. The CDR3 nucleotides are TGTGCCAGCAGCTTGGCCTCAGGGGCAACAACAGATACGCAGTATTTT.

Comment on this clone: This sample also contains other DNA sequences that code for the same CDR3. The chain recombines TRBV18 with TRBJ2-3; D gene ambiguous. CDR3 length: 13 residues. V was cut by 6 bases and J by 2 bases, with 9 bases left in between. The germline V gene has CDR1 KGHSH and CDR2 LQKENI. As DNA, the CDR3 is TGTGCCAGCTCCCCCCAGTCCACAGATACGCAGTATTTT. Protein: CASSPQSTDTQYF. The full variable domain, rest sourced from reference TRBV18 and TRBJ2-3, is NAGVMQNPRHLVRRRGQEARLRCSPMKGHSHVYWYRQLPEEGLKFMVYLQKENIIDESGMPKERFSAEFPKEGPSILRIQQVVRGDSAAYFCASSPQSTDTQYFGPGTRLTVL.

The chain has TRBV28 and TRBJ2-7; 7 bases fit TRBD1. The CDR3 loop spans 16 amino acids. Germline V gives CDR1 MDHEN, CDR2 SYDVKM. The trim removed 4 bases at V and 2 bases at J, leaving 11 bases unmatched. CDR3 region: CASSSPRQGGPYEQYF. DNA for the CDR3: TGTGCCAGCAGTTCACCACGACAGGGTGGTCCCTACGAGCAGTACTTC.

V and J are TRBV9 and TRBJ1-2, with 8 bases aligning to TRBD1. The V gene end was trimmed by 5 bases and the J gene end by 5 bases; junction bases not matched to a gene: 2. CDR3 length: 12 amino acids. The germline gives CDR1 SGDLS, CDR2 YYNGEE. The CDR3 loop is CASRDREYGYTF. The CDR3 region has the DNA TGTGCCAGCAGGGACAGGGAGTATGGCTACACCTTC. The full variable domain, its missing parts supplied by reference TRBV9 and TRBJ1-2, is DSGVTQTPKHLITATGQRVTLRCSPRSGDLSVYWYQQSLDQGLQFLIQYYNGEERAKGNILERFSAQQFPDLHSELNLSSLELGDSALYFCASRDREYGYTFGSGTRLTVV.

The CDR3 sequence is CASSFGGSNQPQHF. The CDR3 bases are TGTGCCAGCAGCTTTGGAGGGTCCAATCAGCCCCAGCATTTT. The chain couples TRBV5-8 to TRBJ1-5; D unclear. CDR1 is SGHTS, CDR2 YDEGEE, per germline. The germline V and J ends were trimmed by 2 bases and 3 bases, with 9 bases remaining between them. This CDR3 is 14 amino acids long.